These 32 T cell receptor beta chains were all obtained from the same sample, sequenced in a study of T cell changes during pregnancy in multiple sclerosis (dated by TCRdb to between 2018 and 2020). Libraries were made using the immunoSEQ multiplex PCR assay. TCRdb provides this immuneACCESS table in a form limited to in-frame rearrangements. Some clones are lacking; in checked studies, under half of them reflect an unresolved V gene, and why the rest are absent is not known. For this sample there are 45,000 to 70,000 clones; roughly 90% appear just once. The ten largest clones capture 0.15% to 0.2% of the sample. Source: CD4+ T cells from peripheral blood mononuclear cells, taken after pregnancy. These receptors were obtained from a female donor in good health, enrolled as a control in a pregnancy study.

V gene TRBV7-2 combines with J gene TRBJ2-1, with D possibly TRBD2 on 7 matching bases. This CDR3 is built from 16 residues. The germline gives CDR1 SGHTA, CDR2 FQGNSA. Trimming removed 2 bases from V and 6 bases from J, with 17 bases in between. CDR3: CASSLRGGGIRNEQFF. CDR3 bases: TGTGCCAGCAGCTTACGCGGCGGGGGCATCCGCAATGAGCAGTTCTTC.

The chain has TRBV6-5 and TRBJ1-2, with D perhaps matching TRBD1 (6 bases). Trimming pared 6 bases from V and 8 bases from J, leaving 19 bases between. The CDR3 loop spans 14 amino acids. Germline V gene sequence: CDR1 MNHEY, CDR2 SVGAGI. CDR3 protein: CASRQDRPTLGYTF. CDR3 nucleotide sequence: TGTGCCAGCAGACAAGACAGGCCTACTCTGGGCTACACCTTC.

The chain employs TRBV7-8 and TRBJ2-1; TRBD1 aligns across 10 bases. The germline V gene has CDR1 SGHVS and CDR2 FQNEAQ. CDR3 length: 17 amino acids. V shed 5 bases and J 0 bases; nucleotides not matched to a gene: 7. This CDR3 is CASSKGTGVPSYNEQFF. The CDR3 nucleotides read TGTGCCAGCAGCAAAGGGACAGGGGTCCCCTCCTACAATGAGCAGTTCTTC.

The chain combines TRBV2 with TRBJ2-2; D possibly corresponds to TRBD1 (5 bases). Between the trimmed V and J ends, which lost 3 bases and 5 bases, there was a span of 13 bases. CDR1 and CDR2 from the germline V gene are SNHLY and FYNNEI. The CDR3 contains 15 residues. Here the CDR3 DNA reads TGTGCCAGCAGTGAGGGGCTAGTGAGTACCGGGGAGCTGTTTTTT. Residues: CASSEGLVSTGELFF.

The gene calls are TRBV4-3 and TRBJ2-2, with D possibly matching TRBD2 (5 bases). This CDR3 has 16 amino acids. The germline V gene encodes CDR1 LGHNA and CDR2 YSLEER. V was trimmed by 7 bases and J by 2 bases, leaving 17 bases between them. The chain's CDR3 is CASTLSVGRNTGELFF. CDR3 nucleotides: TGCGCCAGCACATTAAGTGTGGGGAGAAACACCGGGGAGCTGTTTTTT.

V and J are TRBV5-1 and TRBJ2-7, with a tentative D call TRBD1 (5 bases). V was clipped by 6 bases and J by 4 bases, with 23 bases between them. Germline-derived CDR1 and CDR2 are SGHRS and YFSETQ. The CDR3 has 16 amino acids. The CDR3 nucleotides are TGCGCCAGCAATCCCGGACAAGCAAGTATGTTGTACGAGCAGTACTTC. This codes for CASNPGQASMLYEQYF. The variable domain in full, with the rest retrieved from reference TRBV5-1 and TRBJ2-7, is KAGVTQTPRYLIKTRGQQVTLSCSPISGHRSVSWYQQTPGQGLQFLFEYFSETQRNKGNFPGRFSGRQFSNSRSEMNVSTLELGDSALYLCASNPGQASMLYEQYFGPGTRLTVT.

The chain combines TRBV4-1 with TRBJ1-3, with TRBD1 matching 8 bases. CDR3 length equals 17 residues. CDR1 and CDR2 from the germline V gene are MGHRA and YSYEKL. V lost 4 bases to trimming and J lost 4 bases; unmatched junction nucleotides: 12. CDR3 sequence: CASSPPRQGTRGNTIYF. CDR3 sequence (DNA): TGCGCCAGCAGCCCGCCTAGACAGGGGACGAGAGGAAACACCATATATTTT.

The rearrangement uses TRBV4-3 and TRBJ1-3; TRBD1 matches at 7 bases. Germline CDR1 LGHNA, CDR2 YSLEER. The CDR3 is 15 residues long. J lost 5 bases, V lost 1 base, and 5 bases had no gene match. CDR3 coding DNA: TGCGCCAGCAGCCAAGTGGAGGGGGCCCGAAACACCATATATTTT. Translated, it gives CASSQVEGARNTIYF.

The chain has TRBV5-8 and TRBJ2-7; TRBD2 agrees at 9 bases. Per the germline V gene, CDR1 is SGHTS and CDR2 is YDEGEE. The junction had 5 bases not matched to a gene; V was cut back by 4 bases and J by 3 bases. This CDR3 is built from 14 residues. Written as DNA, the CDR3 is TGTGCCAGCAGCATTAGCGGGGGCCACTACGAGCAGTACTTC. Its translation is CASSISGGHYEQYF.

The genes are TRBV18 and TRBJ1-3; no reliable D call. This CDR3 is built from 15 residues. Germline loops: CDR1 KGHSH, CDR2 LQKENI. V dropped 3 bases and J dropped 0 bases, with 9 bases sitting between them. CDR3 loop: CASSPYLSSGNTIYF. In DNA form, the CDR3 reads TGTGCCAGCTCACCTTACCTCAGCTCTGGAAACACCATATATTTT.

This chain connects TRBV6-5 to TRBJ1-3; D call uncertain. The ends were cut back, 8 bases at V and 0 bases at J, with 11 bases in the middle. Germline V CDR1 and CDR2: MNHEY, SVGAGI. The CDR3 is 14 amino acids. CDR3 amino acids: CASLTHTSGNTIYF. The CDR3 DNA follows: TGTGCCAGCCTTACTCATACCTCTGGAAACACCATATATTTT.

The chain uses TRBV2 and TRBJ1-1, with a weak D call TRBD1 (5 bases). V shed 3 bases and J shed 4 bases, with 9 bases lying between them. The CDR3 covers 13 residues. The V gene's germline CDR1 is SNHLY and CDR2 FYNNEI. CDR3 sequence (DNA): TGTGCCAGCAGTGATAGCAGGGCCACTGAAGCTTTCTTT. Residues: CASSDSRATEAFF.

The rearrangement uses TRBV4-1 and TRBJ1-4; D is unresolved. This CDR3 has 15 residues. The germline V gene encodes CDR1 MGHRA and CDR2 YSYEKL. Trimming took off 1 base at V and 3 bases at J, with 9 bases between the two ends. The CDR3: CASSQVQAANEKLFF. CDR3 DNA sequence: TGCGCCAGCAGCCAAGTCCAGGCAGCTAATGAAAAACTGTTTTTT.

The chain links TRBV2 to TRBJ1-5; maybe TRBD1 (5 bases). The CDR3 is 15 amino acids. The germline CDR1 and CDR2 sequences are SNHLY and FYNNEI. V dropped 4 bases and J dropped 3 bases, with 13 bases sitting between them. The CDR3 region has the DNA TGTGCCAGCAGTGTCATGCAGGGCCCCAATCAGCCCCAGCATTTT. Its protein is CASSVMQGPNQPQHF.

V is TRBV27 and J is TRBJ1-6; D not certain. The CDR3 has 14 residues. In germline, CDR1 is MNHEY, CDR2 SMNVEV (reference sequence). Trimming shortened V by 8 bases and J by 6 bases, and 14 bases separated the two germline ends. The CDR3 region is CASRSGPVNSPLHF. The CDR3 nucleotides are TGTGCCAGCCGCTCGGGTCCCGTTAATTCACCCCTCCACTTT.

This chain joins TRBV6-1 and TRBJ2-7; D gene ambiguous. The CDR3 has 12 amino acids. Germline CDR1 and CDR2: MNHNS and SASEGT. Between the trimmed V and J ends, which lost 6 bases and 0 bases, there was a span of 6 bases. The CDR3 sequence: CASSSSSYEQYF. The DNA of the CDR3 is TGTGCCAGCAGCTCCAGCTCCTACGAGCAGTACTTC.

The rearrangement uses TRBV23-1 and TRBJ1-6, with unresolved D. TRBV23-1 is labeled an ORF, and its function is uncertain. Deletions cut 3 bases from V and 5 bases from J, with 20 bases between. CDR3 length: 18 amino acids. The CDR3 region is CASSHQVTAAVNNSPLHF. In DNA, the CDR3 is TGCGCCAGCAGTCATCAAGTCACGGCGGCAGTCAATAATTCACCCCTCCACTTT.

The CDR3 sequence is CASSLVGQGYNEQFF. Written as DNA, the CDR3 is TGTGCCAGCAGCTTAGTGGGACAGGGCTACAATGAGCAGTTCTTC. The chain employs TRBV7-2 and TRBJ2-1, with 9 bases aligning to TRBD1. CDR1 and CDR2 (germline): SGHTA, FQGNSA. V lost 1 base and J lost 3; bases outside the gene matches: 1. This CDR3 contains 15 residues.

This clone is a singleton in its sample. This chain uses TRBV4-1 with TRBJ1-6; tentative D call: TRBD1 (5 bases). The CDR3 consists of 21 residues. V lost 0 bases and J lost 7, with 28 bases in between. The V gene's germline CDR1 is MGHRA and CDR2 YSYEKL. The CDR3 DNA sequence: TGCGCCAGCAGCCAAGAAAGCAGGACAATACGCCAGCGGGCTACCAATTCACCCCTCCACTTT. This sequence encodes CASSQESRTIRQRATNSPLHF.

In this sample, this clone turned up once. V gene TRBV14 combines with J gene TRBJ1-1, with a tentative D call TRBD1 (6 bases). The V gene lost 1 base and the J gene lost 0 bases, with 9 bases spanning the gap. The CDR3 has 15 amino acids. Germline CDR1 reads SGHDN; CDR2 reads FVKESK. The CDR3 coding sequence is TGTGCCAGCAGCCAAGCTCGACAGGTGAACACTGAAGCTTTCTTT. This gives the protein CASSQARQVNTEAFF.

The V gene is TRBV4-2, the J gene TRBJ1-5; 10 nucleotides line up with TRBD1. The ends lost 2 bases at V and 5 bases at J; junction bases unmatched: 15. The germline CDR1 and CDR2 sequences are LGHNA and YNFKEQ. The CDR3 loop spans 19 amino acids. CDR3 residues: CASSQNAPRGQGFYQPQHF. CDR3 DNA: TGTGCCAGCAGCCAAAACGCCCCGCGGGGACAGGGGTTCTATCAGCCCCAGCATTTT.

This sequence joins TRBV27 and TRBJ2-1; tentative D call: TRBD2 (7 bases). From germline, CDR1 is MNHEY and CDR2 SMNVEV (reference sequence). The CDR3 totals 17 residues. The germline V and J ends were trimmed by 0 bases and 5 bases, with 17 bases remaining between them. CDR3 loop: CASSLSIRAGAHNEQFF. The DNA of the CDR3 is TGTGCCAGCAGTTTATCGATACGCGCGGGGGCACACAATGAGCAGTTCTTC.

The chain has TRBV27 and TRBJ1-5; no reliable D call. This CDR3 region has 14 residues. With 0 bases removed from V and 5 bases from J, the gap between germline ends came to 8 bases. The V gene's germline CDR1 is MNHEY and CDR2 SMNVEV (reference sequence). This chain's CDR3 is CASSLSRGDQPQHF. Here the CDR3 DNA reads TGTGCCAGCAGTTTATCGCGAGGAGATCAGCCCCAGCATTTT.

The J gene is TRBJ2-3, the V gene TRBV4-3; D is unresolved. CDR3 length: 16 residues. Looked up from germline, CDR1 is LGHNA and CDR2 is YSLEER. The germline V and J ends were trimmed by 3 bases and 0 bases, with 13 bases remaining between them. The CDR3 DNA reads as TGCGCCAGCAGCCATTACGGTAGCCCTAGCACAGATACGCAGTATTTT. This encodes CASSHYGSPSTDTQYF.

The chain employs TRBV11-2 and TRBJ1-5; D unclear. The V and J ends lost 0 bases and 4 bases respectively, with 13 bases between them. This CDR3 is built from 16 residues. Per germline, CDR1 SGHAT and CDR2 FQNNGV. CDR3 nucleotides: TGTGCCAGCAGCTTAGAGAGGACTCCTGGGAATCAGCCCCAGCATTTT. It specifies CASSLERTPGNQPQHF.

V is TRBV11-2 and J is TRBJ2-1, with 16 nucleotides matching TRBD2. Germline V gives CDR1 SGHAT, CDR2 FQNNGV. V shed 5 bases and J 3 bases; nucleotides not matched to a gene: 4. There are 17 residues in the CDR3. The CDR3 sequence: CASSPGLAGGHYNEQFF. The CDR3 nucleotides read TGTGCCAGCAGCCCGGGACTAGCGGGGGGGCACTACAATGAGCAGTTCTTC.

CDR3 nucleotides: TGCGCCAGCAGCCAAGATCCGGGGAGGAACACCGGGGAGCTGTTTTTT. The encoded protein is CASSQDPGRNTGELFF. The rearrangement joins TRBV4-1 to TRBJ2-2, with TRBD2 as a possible D gene (5 bases). CDR3 length: 16 amino acids. The germline V and J ends were trimmed by 0 bases and 1 base, with 9 bases remaining between them. CDR1 is MGHRA and CDR2 is YSYEKL in the germline V gene.

The rearrangement joins TRBV5-7 to TRBJ1-3; D possibly corresponds to TRBD1 (6 bases). TRBV5-7 is an ORF, with its function uncertain. The CDR3 sequence is 14 residues long. V shed 5 bases and J shed 4 bases, with 13 bases lying between them. CDR3 loop: CASRNRENGNTIYF. Written as DNA, the CDR3 is TGTGCCAGCAGGAACAGGGAAAACGGAAACACCATATATTTT.

The CDR3 region has the DNA TGCGCCAGCAGCCCCTGGACCCGGGACTCGCCCTCCAAAAACATTCAGTACTTC. It encodes CASSPWTRDSPSKNIQYF. The chain has TRBV4-1 and TRBJ2-4; the D gene is possibly TRBD2 (6 bases). Trimming took off 4 bases at V and 2 bases at J, with 21 bases between the two ends. The germline V gene has CDR1 MGHRA and CDR2 YSYEKL. This CDR3 comprises 18 residues.

The genes are TRBV19 and TRBJ2-3, with no clear D. The length of the CDR3 is 14 residues. Deletions cut 4 bases from V and 1 base from J, with 9 bases between. Germline CDR1 LNHDA, CDR2 SQIVND (reference sequence). CDR3 amino acids: CASSTRVGTDTQYF. The CDR3 DNA follows: TGTGCCAGTAGTACACGGGTCGGCACAGATACGCAGTATTTT.

This chain uses TRBV2 with TRBJ1-2; possibly TRBD1 for D (6 bases). This CDR3 comprises 14 residues. Germline assignment: CDR1 SNHLY and CDR2 FYNNEI. The ends were cut back, 4 bases at V and 6 bases at J, with 15 bases in the middle. The CDR3 region has the DNA TGTGCCAGCAGTGGAACGGGGGGCATCAATGGCTACACCTTC. Translating it yields CASSGTGGINGYTF.

The chain links TRBV5-1 to TRBJ2-2, with D perhaps matching TRBD1 (6 bases). The CDR3 runs to 18 residues. Germline lookup yields CDR1 SGHRS and CDR2 YFSETQ. The V and J ends lost 0 bases and 6 bases respectively, with 21 bases between them. The CDR3 DNA follows: TGCGCCAGCAGCTTGGAAGTTGACGGCAGGGGAGTTGCCGGGGAGCTGTTTTTT. Translated, it gives CASSLEVDGRGVAGELFF.